This T cell receptor beta chain is from a study of blood T cell repertoires in COVID-19. On the study more broadly: There were acute and convalescent COVID-19 samples, and they came from the United States, Italy and Spain.

Libraries were prepared by immunoSEQ multiplex PCR; TCRdb keeps only in-frame clonotypes and omits some of them. The sample records over 10,000 clones, 75% to 90% being singletons. Sequencing input: peripheral blood. This TCR came from a man at least 80 years old with acute or convalescent COVID-19.

The CDR3 DNA is TGTGCCAGCAGCTTTGACAGGGCAGCCGGCTACACCTTC. Protein product: CASSFDRAAGYTF. The V gene is TRBV7-2, the J gene TRBJ1-2; TRBD1 matches at 7 bases. Unmatched junction bases numbered 6, after V lost 3 bases and J lost 8 bases. The CDR3 runs 13 residues. Germline CDR1 is SGHTA and CDR2 is FQGNSA. Combining the CDR3 with reference TRBV7-2 and TRBJ1-2 gives the whole variable domain GAGVSQSPSNKVTEKGKDVELRCDPISGHTALYWYRQSLGQGLEFLIYFQGNSAPDKSGLPSDRFSAERTGGSVSTLTIQRTQQEDSAVYLCASSFDRAAGYTFGSGTRLTVV.